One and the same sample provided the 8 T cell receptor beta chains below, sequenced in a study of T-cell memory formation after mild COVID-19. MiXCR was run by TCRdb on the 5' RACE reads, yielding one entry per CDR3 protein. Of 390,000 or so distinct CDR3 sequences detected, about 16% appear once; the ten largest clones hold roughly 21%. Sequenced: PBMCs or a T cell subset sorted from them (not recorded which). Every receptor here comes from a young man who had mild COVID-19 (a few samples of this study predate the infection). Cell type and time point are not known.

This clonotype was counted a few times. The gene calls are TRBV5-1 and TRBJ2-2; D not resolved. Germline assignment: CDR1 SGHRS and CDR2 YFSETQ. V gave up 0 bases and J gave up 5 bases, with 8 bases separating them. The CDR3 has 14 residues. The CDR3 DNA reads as TGCGCCAGCAGCTTGGACGACCTGACCGGGGAGCTGTTTTTT. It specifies CASSLDDLTGELFF.

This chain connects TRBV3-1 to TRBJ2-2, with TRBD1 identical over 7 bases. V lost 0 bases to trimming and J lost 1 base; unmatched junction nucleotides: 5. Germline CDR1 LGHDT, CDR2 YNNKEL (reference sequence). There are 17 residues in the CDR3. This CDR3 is CASSQDPGGLNTGELFF. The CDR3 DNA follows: TGTGCCAGCAGCCAAGATCCAGGGGGATTGAACACCGGGGAGCTGTTTTTT.

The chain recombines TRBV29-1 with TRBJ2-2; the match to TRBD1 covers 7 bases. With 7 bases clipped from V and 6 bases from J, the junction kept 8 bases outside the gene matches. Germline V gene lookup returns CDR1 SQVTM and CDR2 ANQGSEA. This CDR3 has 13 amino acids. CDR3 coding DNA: TGCAGCGGAACAGGGGAGTCAGCCGGGGAGCTGTTTTTT. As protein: CSGTGESAGELFF.

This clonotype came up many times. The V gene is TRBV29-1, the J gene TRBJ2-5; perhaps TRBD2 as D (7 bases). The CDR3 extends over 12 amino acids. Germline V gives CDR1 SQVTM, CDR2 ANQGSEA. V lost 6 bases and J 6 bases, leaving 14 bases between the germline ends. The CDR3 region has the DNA TGCAGCGTAGGAGGGGGGGCGAAGACCCAGTACTTC. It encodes CSVGGGAKTQYF.

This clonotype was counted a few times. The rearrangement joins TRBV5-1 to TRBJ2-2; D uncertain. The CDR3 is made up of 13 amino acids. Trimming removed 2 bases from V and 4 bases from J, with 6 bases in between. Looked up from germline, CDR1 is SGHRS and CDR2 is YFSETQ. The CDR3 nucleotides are TGCGCCAGCAGCTTTGACTCCACCGGGGAGCTGTTTTTT. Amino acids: CASSFDSTGELFF.

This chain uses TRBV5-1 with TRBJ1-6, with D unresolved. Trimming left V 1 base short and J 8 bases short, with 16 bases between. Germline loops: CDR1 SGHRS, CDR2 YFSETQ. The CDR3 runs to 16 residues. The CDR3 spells CASSLFADPRDSPLHF. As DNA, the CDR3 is TGCGCCAGCAGCTTGTTCGCAGACCCTCGGGATTCACCCCTCCACTTT.

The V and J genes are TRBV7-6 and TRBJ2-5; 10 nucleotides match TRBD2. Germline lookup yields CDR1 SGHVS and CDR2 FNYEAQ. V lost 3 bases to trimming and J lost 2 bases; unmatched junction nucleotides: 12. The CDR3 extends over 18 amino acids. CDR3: CASSFRWRLAGDQETQYF. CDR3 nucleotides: TGTGCCAGCAGCTTCAGGTGGAGGCTAGCGGGGGATCAAGAGACCCAGTACTTC.

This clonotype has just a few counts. CDR3 protein: CASTRRDTEAFF. CDR3 in DNA: TGTGCCAGTACTAGGCGGGACACTGAAGCTTTCTTT. This sequence joins TRBV19 and TRBJ1-1; unclear D gene. This CDR3 has 12 amino acids. V lost 7 bases and J lost 3, with 9 bases in between. The V gene's germline CDR1 is LNHDA and CDR2 SQIVND (reference sequence). The variable domain in full, with the rest retrieved from reference TRBV19 and TRBJ1-1, is DGGITQSPKYLFRKEGQNVTLSCEQNLNHDAMYWYRQDPGQGLRLIYYSQIVNDFQKGDIAEGYSVSREKKESFPLTVTSAQKNPTAFYLCASTRRDTEAFFGQGTRLTVV.